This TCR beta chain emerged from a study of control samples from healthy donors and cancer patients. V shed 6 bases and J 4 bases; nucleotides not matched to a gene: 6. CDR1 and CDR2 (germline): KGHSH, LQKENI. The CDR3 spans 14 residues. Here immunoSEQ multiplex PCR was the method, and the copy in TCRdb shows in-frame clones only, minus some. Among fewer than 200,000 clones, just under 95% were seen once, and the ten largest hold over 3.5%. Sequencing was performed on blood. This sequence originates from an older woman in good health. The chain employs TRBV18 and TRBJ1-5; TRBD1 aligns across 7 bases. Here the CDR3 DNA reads TGTGCCAGCTCGGACGGGACAGAGAATCAGCCCCAGCATTTT. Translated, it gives CASSDGTENQPQHF.